Reported below is one T cell receptor (beta chain). Per the germline V gene, CDR1 is SNHLY and CDR2 is FYNNEI. The ends were cut back, 7 bases at V and 0 bases at J, with 8 bases in the middle. The CDR3 extends over 13 amino acids. The sample is drawn from a study of identical twins. TCRdb used MiXCR to reprocess the 5' RACE reads, holding one entry per CDR3 protein. Of nearly 900,000 distinct CDR3 sequences listed, over 9% are singletons. This same sample was also taken into another study, of yellow fever vaccine responses in identical twins.

The sequence came from a woman aged 18-35 years in good health. Sequencing was performed on PBMCs. The chain couples TRBV2 to TRBJ2-3; tentatively, D is TRBD1 (6 bases). CDR3 bases: TGTGCCAGCAAGGGGGATAGCACAGATACGCAGTATTTT. Protein: CASKGDSTDTQYF.